The clone carrying this T cell receptor beta chain has just a few counts. What it binds is unknown. The record originates from a study of T-cell memory formation after mild COVID-19. Whole-study findings and limits: Among clones peaking at day 37 in the second wave, SARS-CoV-2 specificity remained unconfirmed.

TCRdb used MiXCR to reprocess the 5' RACE reads, holding one entry per CDR3 protein. Here the sample spans around 530,000 distinct CDR3 sequences, less than 25% being singletons. Trimming removed 6 bases from V and 5 bases from J, with 11 bases in between. This CDR3 has 12 residues. The receptor comes from an adult woman who had mild COVID-19 (a few samples of this study predate the infection). Cell type and time point are not known. This sequence joins TRBV12-3 or TRBV12-4 and TRBJ2-7; D not resolved. The sequenced sample consisted of PBMCs or a T cell subset sorted from them (not recorded which). For the CDR3, the DNA is TGTGCCAGCAGCGATGAGTCCCACGAGCAGTACTTC. It encodes CASSDESHEQYF.